The clone carrying this TCR beta chain was seen a single time. What it recognizes is unknown. Compared with germline, one end of the junction differs, possibly owing to a read error. A modified ARM-PCR protocol with three rounds of nested PCR amplified TCRbeta. MiXCR, applied by TCRdb to the multiplex PCR reads, yields one record per CDR3 protein. The top ten clones hold about 18% of a sample with 75,000 to 100,000 distinct CDR3 sequences, 67% of them seen once. This sample's RNA came from whole unsorted tissue. This entry is derived from a study of tumor and adjacent non-tumor tissue in lung cancer. In the study overall: The cohort had 12 to 13 adenocarcinoma, a couple of squamous cell and 1 small cell patients. Study results and limitations: Significantly higher TCR diversity was found in tumor than normal lung.

This TCR came from a man aged 60 to 69 with non-small cell lung cancer. The material sequenced was lung tumor tissue.

Here the CDR3 DNA reads TGTACCAGCAGCCCCGGGACAGGGCCCTCCTACGAGCGGTACTTC. Protein sequence: CTSSPGTGPSYERYF. The gene calls are TRBV11-2 and TRBJ2-7; 9 nucleotides align to TRBD1. The length of the CDR3 is 15 residues. From germline, CDR1 is SGHAT and CDR2 FQNNGV.